The present T cell receptor beta chain was sequenced within a study of cytomegalovirus exposure and HLA in healthy donors. V was clipped by 2 bases and J by 4 bases, with 13 bases between them. This CDR3 is built from 15 residues. CDR1 KGHSH and CDR2 LQKENI come from the germline V gene. Primers: 60 Vbeta forward and 13 Jbeta reverse. The data were produced by immunoSEQ multiplex PCR, yet TCRdb's version contains in-frame clones alone and is incomplete. The sample shows 200,000 to 250,000 clones, approximately 84% of them seen only once. The gene calls are TRBV18 and TRBJ2-3; D perhaps matches TRBD1 (5 bases). Sequencing used PBMCs. This TCR was recovered from a woman aged 40 to 50 in good health and CMV-seronegative. The CDR3 nucleotides are TGTGCCAGCTCACCAAGAGGTCAGGGTTCAGATACGCAGTATTTT. Its protein is CASSPRGQGSDTQYF.